This is a list of T cell receptor beta chains from one sample in a study of CD39 and CD103 CD8 tumor-infiltrating T cells. Clones were sequenced by immunoSEQ multiplex PCR, and TCRdb holds only the in-frame ones, with some missing. The repertoire holds 420 or so clones, about 60% seen once, with 25% to 35% in the top ten. The sample consisted of CD39+ CD103+ CD8+ T cells sorted from a lymph node. The receptors derive from a human donor with head and neck squamous cell carcinoma. Each CDR3 is given with its conserved first and last residue. A D gene is named only where the DNA matches it firmly. A row's size may be missing; if present it is once, few, many or a size class.

>TRBJ2-3|TRBD2|TRBV13|-
CASSLGTSLSTDTQYF
TGTGCCAGCAGCCTAGGGACTAGCCTAAGCACAGATACGCAGTATTTT
>TRBJ1-2|-|TRBV7-9|large
CASSWTEGELNYGYTF
TGTGCCAGCAGCTGGACAGAAGGAGAGCTTAACTATGGCTACACCTTC
>TRBJ2-5|TRBD2|TRBV4-1|-
CASSQVLAGLLEQYF
TGCGCCAGCAGCCAAGTTCTAGCGGGGCTGTTGGAGCAGTACTTC
>TRBJ1-2|-|TRBV12-5|-
CASGLSGGSYGYTF
TGTGCTAGTGGTTTGTCCGGGGGCTCCTATGGCTACACCTTC
>TRBJ1-5|-|TRBV5-5|-
CASSSQGRSNQPQHF
TGTGCCAGCAGCAGCCAGGGTCGAAGCAATCAGCCCCAGCATTTT
>TRBJ2-7|-|TRBV27|large
CASSLYQGGATYEQYF
TGTGCCAGCAGTCTCTACCAGGGGGGGGCCACCTACGAGCAGTACTTC
>TRBJ2-7|TRBD1|TRBV4-1|once
CASSLPTGTRSEQYF
TGCGCCAGCAGCCTTCCGACAGGGACCAGGAGCGAGCAGTACTTC
>TRBJ2-4|-|TRBV4-1|once
CASSQVGAEGDIQYF
TGCGCCAGCAGCCAAGTTGGCGCCGAAGGGGACATTCAGTACTTC
>TRBJ2-7|-|TRBV2|-
CASSEWEDPGPDNEQYF
TGTGCCAGCAGTGAATGGGAGGACCCGGGGCCGGACAACGAGCAGTACTTC
>TRBJ1-5|-|TRBV19|-
CASSIVPGFQPQHF
TGTGCCAGTAGTATAGTTCCGGGGTTTCAGCCCCAGCATTTT
>TRBJ2-5|-|TRBV30|-
CAWSVWETQYF
TGTGCCTGGAGTGTCTGGGAGACCCAGTACTTC
>TRBJ1-2|-|TRBV4-1|few
CASSLSDSYYGYTF
TGCGCCAGCAGCCTATCGGACAGTTATTATGGCTACACCTTC
>TRBJ1-1|-|TRBV7-9|-
CASSQGWAEAFF
TGTGCCAGCAGCCAGGGGTGGGCTGAAGCTTTCTTT